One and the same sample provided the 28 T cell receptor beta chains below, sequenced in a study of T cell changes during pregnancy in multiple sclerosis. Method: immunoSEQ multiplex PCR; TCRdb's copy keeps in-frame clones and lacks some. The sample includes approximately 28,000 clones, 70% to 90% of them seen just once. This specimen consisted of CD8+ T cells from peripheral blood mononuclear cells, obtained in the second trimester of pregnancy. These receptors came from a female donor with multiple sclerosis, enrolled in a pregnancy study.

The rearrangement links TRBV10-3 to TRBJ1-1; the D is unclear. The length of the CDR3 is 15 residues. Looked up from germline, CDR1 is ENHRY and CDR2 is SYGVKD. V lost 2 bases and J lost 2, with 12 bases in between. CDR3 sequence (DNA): TGTGCCATCAGTGAGGCTCGGGAGTTAAACACTGAAGCTTTCTTT. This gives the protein CAISEARELNTEAFF.

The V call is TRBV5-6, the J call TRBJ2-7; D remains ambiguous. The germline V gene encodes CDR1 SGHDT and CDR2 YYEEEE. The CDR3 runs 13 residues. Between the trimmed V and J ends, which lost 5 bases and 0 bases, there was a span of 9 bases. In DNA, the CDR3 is TGTGCCAGCAGACTTTACAGCTCCTACGAGCAGTACTTC. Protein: CASRLYSSYEQYF.

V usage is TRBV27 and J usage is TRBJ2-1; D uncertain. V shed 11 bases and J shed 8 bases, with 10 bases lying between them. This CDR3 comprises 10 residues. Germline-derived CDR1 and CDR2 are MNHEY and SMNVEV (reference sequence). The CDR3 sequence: CASGSYEQFF. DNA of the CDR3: TGTGCCTCCGGGTCCTATGAGCAGTTCTTC.

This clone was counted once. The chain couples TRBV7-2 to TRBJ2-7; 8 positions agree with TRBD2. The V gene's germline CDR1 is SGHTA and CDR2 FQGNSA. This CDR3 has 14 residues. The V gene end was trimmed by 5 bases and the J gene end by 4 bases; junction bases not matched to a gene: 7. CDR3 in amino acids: CASSRGVAGYEQYF. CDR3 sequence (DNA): TGTGCCAGCAGCCGAGGAGTAGCGGGATACGAGCAGTACTTC.

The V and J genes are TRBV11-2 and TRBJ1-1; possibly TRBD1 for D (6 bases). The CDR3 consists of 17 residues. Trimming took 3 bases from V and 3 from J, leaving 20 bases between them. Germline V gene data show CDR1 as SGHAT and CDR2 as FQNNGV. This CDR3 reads CASSFFTGRGRYTEAFF. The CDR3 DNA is TGTGCCAGCAGCTTCTTCACAGGGCGTGGAAGATACACTGAAGCTTTCTTT.

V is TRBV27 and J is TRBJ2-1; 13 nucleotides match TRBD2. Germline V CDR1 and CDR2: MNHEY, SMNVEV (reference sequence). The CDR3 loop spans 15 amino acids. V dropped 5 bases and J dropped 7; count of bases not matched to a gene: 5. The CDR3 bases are TGTGCCAGCAGTCCCGGGACTAGCGGGAAAAATGAGCAGTTCTTC. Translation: CASSPGTSGKNEQFF.

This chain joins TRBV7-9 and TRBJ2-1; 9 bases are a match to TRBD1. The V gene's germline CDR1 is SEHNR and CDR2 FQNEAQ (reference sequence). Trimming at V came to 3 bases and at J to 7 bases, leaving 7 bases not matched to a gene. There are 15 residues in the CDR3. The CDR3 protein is CASSFWRTGENEQFF. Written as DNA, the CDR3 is TGTGCCAGCAGCTTTTGGCGGACAGGGGAGAATGAGCAGTTCTTC. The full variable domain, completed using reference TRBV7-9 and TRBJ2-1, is DTGVSQNPRHKITKRGQNVTFRCDPISEHNRLYWYRQTLGQGPEFLTYFQNEAQLEKSRLLSDRFSAERPKGSFSTLEIQRTEQGDSAMYLCASSFWRTGENEQFFGPGTRLTVL.

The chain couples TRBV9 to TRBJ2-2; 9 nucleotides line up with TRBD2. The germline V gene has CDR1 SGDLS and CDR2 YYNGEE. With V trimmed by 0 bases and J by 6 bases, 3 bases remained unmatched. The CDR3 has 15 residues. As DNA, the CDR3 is TGTGCCAGCAGCGTAGAAGGCGGGAGGGCCGGGGAGCTGTTTTTT. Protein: CASSVEGGRAGELFF.

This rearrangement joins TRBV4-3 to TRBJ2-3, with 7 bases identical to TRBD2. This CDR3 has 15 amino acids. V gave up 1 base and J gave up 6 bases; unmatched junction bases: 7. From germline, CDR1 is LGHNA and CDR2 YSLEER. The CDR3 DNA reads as TGCGCCAGCAGCCAAGTAGGTAGCGGGTTGGATACGCAGTATTTT. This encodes CASSQVGSGLDTQYF.

The CDR3 DNA follows: TGCGCCAGCAGCCAAGGGACTAGCGGGAGAGTTGTCACAGATACGCAGTATTTT. It yields the protein CASSQGTSGRVVTDTQYF. The chain recombines TRBV4-3 with TRBJ2-3; 13 bases fit TRBD2. This CDR3 has 18 residues. The germline gives CDR1 LGHNA, CDR2 YSLEER. With V trimmed by 1 base and J by 2 bases, 6 bases remained unmatched.

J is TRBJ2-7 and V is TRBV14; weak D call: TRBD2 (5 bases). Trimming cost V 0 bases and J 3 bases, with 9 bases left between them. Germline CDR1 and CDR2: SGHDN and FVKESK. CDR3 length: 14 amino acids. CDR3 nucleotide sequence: TGTGCCAGCAGCCAAGATGGGGAGAACTACGAGCAGTACTTC. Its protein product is CASSQDGENYEQYF.

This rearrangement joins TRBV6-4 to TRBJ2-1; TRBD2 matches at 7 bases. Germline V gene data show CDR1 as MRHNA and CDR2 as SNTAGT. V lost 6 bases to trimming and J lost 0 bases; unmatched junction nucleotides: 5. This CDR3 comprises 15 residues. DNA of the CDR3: TGTGCCAGCAGCCCCGGGACTACCTCCTACAATGAGCAGTTCTTC. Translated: CASSPGTTSYNEQFF.

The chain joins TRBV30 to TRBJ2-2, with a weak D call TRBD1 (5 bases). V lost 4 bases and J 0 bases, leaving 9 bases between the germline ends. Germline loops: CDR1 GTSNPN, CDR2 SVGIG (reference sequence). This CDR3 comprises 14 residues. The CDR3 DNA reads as TGTGCCTGGACTCAGGGATCGAACACCGGGGAGCTGTTTTTT. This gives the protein CAWTQGSNTGELFF.

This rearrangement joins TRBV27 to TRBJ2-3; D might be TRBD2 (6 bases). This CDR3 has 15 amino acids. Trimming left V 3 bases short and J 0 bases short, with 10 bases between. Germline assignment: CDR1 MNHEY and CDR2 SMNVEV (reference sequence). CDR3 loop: CASSFFRESTDTQYF. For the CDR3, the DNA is TGTGCCAGCAGTTTTTTCCGGGAGAGCACAGATACGCAGTATTTT.

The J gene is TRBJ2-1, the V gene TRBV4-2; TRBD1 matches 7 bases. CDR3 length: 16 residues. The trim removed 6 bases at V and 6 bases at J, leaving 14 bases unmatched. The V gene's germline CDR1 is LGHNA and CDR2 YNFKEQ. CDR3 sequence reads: CASSPPDDRAANEQFF. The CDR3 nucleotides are TGTGCCAGCAGTCCCCCCGATGACAGGGCGGCCAATGAGCAGTTCTTC.

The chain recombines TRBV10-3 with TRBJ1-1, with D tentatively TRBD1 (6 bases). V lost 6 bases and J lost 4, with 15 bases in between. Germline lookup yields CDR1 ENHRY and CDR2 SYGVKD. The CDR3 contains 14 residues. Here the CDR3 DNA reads TGTGCCATCAGCGGAACAACAGGGCTCACTGAAGCTTTCTTT. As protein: CAISGTTGLTEAFF.

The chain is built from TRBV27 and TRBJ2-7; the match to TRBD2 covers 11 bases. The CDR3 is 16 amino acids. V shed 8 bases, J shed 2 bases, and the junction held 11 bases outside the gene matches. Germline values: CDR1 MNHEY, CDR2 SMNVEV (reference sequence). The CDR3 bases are TGTGCCAGCGGACTTGGACTAGCGGGCCATACCTACGAGCAGTACTTC. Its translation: CASGLGLAGHTYEQYF.

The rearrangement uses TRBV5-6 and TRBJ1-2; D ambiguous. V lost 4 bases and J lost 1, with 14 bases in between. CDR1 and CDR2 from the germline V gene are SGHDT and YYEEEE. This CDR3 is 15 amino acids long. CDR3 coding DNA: TGTGCCAGCAGCCCCTCAAGGAGCTTTAACTATGGCTACACCTTC. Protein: CASSPSRSFNYGYTF.

The CDR3 DNA is TGCAGCGTTGAAGATCAGCGGGAGGGGGTAGATACGCAGTATTTT. Translated: CSVEDQREGVDTQYF. The V and J genes are TRBV29-1 and TRBJ2-3, with 10 bases matching TRBD2. The J segment lost 5 bases and the V segment lost 0 bases, leaving 5 bases of the junction unmatched. The CDR3 loop spans 15 amino acids. Germline V lookup: CDR1 SQVTM, CDR2 ANQGSEA.

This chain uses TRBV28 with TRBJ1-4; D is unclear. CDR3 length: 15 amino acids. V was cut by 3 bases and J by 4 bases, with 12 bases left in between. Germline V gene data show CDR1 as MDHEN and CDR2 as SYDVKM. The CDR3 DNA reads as TGTGCCAGCAGTTTCCTCCCAGGAATTAATGAAAAACTGTTTTTT. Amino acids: CASSFLPGINEKLFF.

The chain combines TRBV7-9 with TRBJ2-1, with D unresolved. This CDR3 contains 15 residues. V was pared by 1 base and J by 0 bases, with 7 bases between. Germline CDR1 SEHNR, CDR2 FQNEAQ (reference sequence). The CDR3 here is CASSLVSGSYNEQFF. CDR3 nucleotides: TGTGCCAGCAGCTTAGTCTCGGGCTCCTACAATGAGCAGTTCTTC.

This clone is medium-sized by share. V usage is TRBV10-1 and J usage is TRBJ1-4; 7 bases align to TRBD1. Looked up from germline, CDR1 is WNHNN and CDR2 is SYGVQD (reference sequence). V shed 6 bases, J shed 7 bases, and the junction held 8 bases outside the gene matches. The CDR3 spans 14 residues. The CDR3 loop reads CASSLDRRREKLFF. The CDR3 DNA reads TGCGCCAGCAGCCTGGACAGGAGGCGTGAAAAACTGTTTTTT.

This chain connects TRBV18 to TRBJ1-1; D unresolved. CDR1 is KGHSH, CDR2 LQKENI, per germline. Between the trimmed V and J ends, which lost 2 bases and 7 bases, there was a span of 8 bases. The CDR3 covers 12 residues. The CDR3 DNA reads TGTGCCAGCTCACCAAAAGCCTTTGAAGCTTTCTTT. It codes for CASSPKAFEAFF.

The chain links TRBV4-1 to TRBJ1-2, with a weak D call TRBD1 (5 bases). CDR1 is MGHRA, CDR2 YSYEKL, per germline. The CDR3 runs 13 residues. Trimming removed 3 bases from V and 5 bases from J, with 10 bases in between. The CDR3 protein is CASSQGLGYGYTF. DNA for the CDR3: TGCGCCAGCAGCCAGGGACTTGGGTATGGCTACACCTTC.

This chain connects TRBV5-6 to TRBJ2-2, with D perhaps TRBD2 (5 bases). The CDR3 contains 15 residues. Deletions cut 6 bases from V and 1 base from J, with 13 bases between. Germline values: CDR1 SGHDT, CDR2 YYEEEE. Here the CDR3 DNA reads TGTGCCAGCACCTCTGTTGAGGGGAACACCGGGGAGCTGTTTTTT. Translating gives CASTSVEGNTGELFF.

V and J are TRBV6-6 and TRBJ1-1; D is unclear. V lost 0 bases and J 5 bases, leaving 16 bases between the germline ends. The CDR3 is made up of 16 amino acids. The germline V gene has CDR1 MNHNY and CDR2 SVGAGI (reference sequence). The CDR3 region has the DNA TGTGCCAGCAGTTACTCGAGGCGGGGAGGTTGGACTGAAGCTTTCTTT. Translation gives CASSYSRRGGWTEAFF.

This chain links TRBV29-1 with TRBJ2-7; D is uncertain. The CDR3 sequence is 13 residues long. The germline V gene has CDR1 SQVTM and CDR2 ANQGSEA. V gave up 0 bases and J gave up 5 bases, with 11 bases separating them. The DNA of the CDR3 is TGCAGCGTTGAAGATCGCTGGAGCAACGAGCAGTACTTC. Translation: CSVEDRWSNEQYF.

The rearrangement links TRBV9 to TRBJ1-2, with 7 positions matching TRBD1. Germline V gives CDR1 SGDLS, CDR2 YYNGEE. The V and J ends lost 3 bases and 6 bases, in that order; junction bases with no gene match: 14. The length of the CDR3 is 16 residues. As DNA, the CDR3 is TGTGCCAGCAGCGCCAGCGCAAGGGACAGAGCGAATGGCTACACCTTC. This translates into CASSASARDRANGYTF.